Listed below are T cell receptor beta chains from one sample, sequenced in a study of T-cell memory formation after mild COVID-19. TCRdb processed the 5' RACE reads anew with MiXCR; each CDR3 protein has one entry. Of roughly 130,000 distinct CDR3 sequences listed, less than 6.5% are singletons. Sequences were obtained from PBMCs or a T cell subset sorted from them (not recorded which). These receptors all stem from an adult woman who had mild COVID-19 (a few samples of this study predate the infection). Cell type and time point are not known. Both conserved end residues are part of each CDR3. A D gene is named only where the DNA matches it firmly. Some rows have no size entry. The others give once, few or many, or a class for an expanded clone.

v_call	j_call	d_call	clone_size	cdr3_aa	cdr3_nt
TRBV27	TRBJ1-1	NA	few	CASRRADTEAFF	TGTGCCAGCCGTAGAGCGGACACTGAAGCTTTCTTT
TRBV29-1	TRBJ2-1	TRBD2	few	CSATSGRVNEQFF	TGCAGCGCAACTAGCGGGAGGGTCAATGAGCAGTTCTTC
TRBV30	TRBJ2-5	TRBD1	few	CAWSGQSQETQYF	TGTGCCTGGTCGGGACAGTCTCAAGAGACCCAGTACTTC
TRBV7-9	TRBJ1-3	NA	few	CASSFDNTGNTIYF	TGTGCCAGCAGCTTCGATAACACGGGAAACACCATATATTTT
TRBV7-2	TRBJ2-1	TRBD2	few	CASSLDPGGHNEQFF	TGTGCCAGCAGCTTAGATCCGGGAGGGCACAATGAGCAGTTCTTC
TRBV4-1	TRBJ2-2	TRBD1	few	CASSRGQGSDTGELFF	TGCGCCAGCAGCCGCGGACAGGGTTCCGACACCGGGGAGCTGTTTTTT
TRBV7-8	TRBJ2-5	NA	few	CASSLRTAQETQYF	TGTGCCAGCAGCCTCAGGACAGCGCAAGAGACCCAGTACTTC
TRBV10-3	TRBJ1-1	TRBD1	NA	CAINAGTANTEAFF	TGTGCCATCAACGCGGGGACAGCGAACACTGAAGCTTTCTTT
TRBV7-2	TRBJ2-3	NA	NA	CASSLEAFATDTQYF	TGTGCCAGCAGCTTAGAGGCCTTTGCCACAGATACGCAGTATTTT
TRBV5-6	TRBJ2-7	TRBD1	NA	CASSKGQGTLSYEQYF	TGTGCCAGCAGCAAGGGACAGGGGACTCTCTCCTACGAGCAGTACTTC
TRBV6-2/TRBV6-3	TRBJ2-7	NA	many	CASSYSVLRLTGGLGGYEQYF	TGTGCCAGCAGTTACTCTGTCCTACGACTTACGGGAGGACTAGGGGGTTACGAGCAGTACTTC
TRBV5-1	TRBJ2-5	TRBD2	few	CASSSRLAGNQETQYF	TGCGCCAGCAGCTCCCGACTAGCGGGGAACCAAGAGACCCAGTACTTC
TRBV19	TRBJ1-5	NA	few	CASSIVGDGLGQPQHF	TGTGCCAGTAGTATAGTTGGGGACGGTCTTGGGCAGCCCCAGCATTTT
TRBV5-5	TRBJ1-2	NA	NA	CASSHDRLGYTF	TGTGCCAGCAGCCATGACAGGCTCGGCTACACCTTC
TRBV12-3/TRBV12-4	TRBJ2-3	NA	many	CASSPPNTDTQYF	TGTGCCAGCAGTCCTCCGAACACAGATACGCAGTATTTT
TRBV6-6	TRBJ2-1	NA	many	CASSNGGRGAYNEQFF	TGTGCCAGCAGCAACGGGGGACGGGGAGCTTACAATGAGCAGTTCTTC
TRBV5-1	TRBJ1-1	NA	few	CASSSMTGTEAFF	TGCGCCAGCAGCTCAATGACGGGGACTGAAGCTTTCTTT
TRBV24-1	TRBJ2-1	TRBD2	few	CATSDSGLSFLYNEQFF	TGTGCCACCAGTGATTCGGGACTAAGCTTCCTATACAATGAGCAGTTCTTC
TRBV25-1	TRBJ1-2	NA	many	CASWAVTPFYGYTF	TGTGCCAGCTGGGCCGTCACCCCCTTTTATGGCTACACCTTC
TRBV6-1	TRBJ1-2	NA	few	CASTHGQGGYTF	TGTGCCAGCACCCACGGGCAGGGTGGCTACACCTTC
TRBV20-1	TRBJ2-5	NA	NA	CSARDWGTLLETQYF	TGCAGTGCTAGAGATTGGGGGACACTTCTGGAGACCCAGTACTTC
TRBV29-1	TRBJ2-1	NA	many	CSVGGDGALNEQFF	TGCAGCGTCGGAGGAGATGGTGCCCTCAATGAGCAGTTCTTC
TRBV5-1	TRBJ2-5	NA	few	CASSPRGQNQETQYF	TGCGCCAGCAGCCCCCGAGGACAGAACCAAGAGACCCAGTACTTC
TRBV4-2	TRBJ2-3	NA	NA	CASSQGSFRLTQYF	TGTGCCAGCAGCCAAGGATCATTTAGGTTAACGCAGTATTTT
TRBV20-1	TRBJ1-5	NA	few	CSANRGQLNQPQHF	TGCAGTGCAAACCGAGGACAGCTCAATCAGCCCCAGCATTTT
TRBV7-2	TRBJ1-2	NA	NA	CASSQTYGAGSYTF	TGTGCCAGCAGCCAAACCTATGGGGCAGGAAGCTACACCTTC
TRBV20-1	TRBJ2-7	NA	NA	CSASGTLKDLSYEQYF	TGCAGTGCTTCCGGGACTCTAAAGGATCTGTCCTACGAGCAGTACTTC
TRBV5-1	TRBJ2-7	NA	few	CASSLDGQGSYEQYF	TGCGCCAGCAGCTTGGACGGCCAAGGGAGCTACGAGCAGTACTTC
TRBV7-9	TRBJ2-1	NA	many	CASSVSILEQFF	TGTGCCAGCAGCGTATCTATCCTTGAGCAGTTCTTC
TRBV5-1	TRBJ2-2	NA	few	CASSSVDFREELFF	TGCGCCAGCAGTTCGGTAGATTTCCGCGAGGAGCTGTTTTTT
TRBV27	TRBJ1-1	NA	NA	CASSSRQANTEAFF	TGTGCCAGCAGTTCCCGGCAGGCGAACACTGAAGCTTTCTTT
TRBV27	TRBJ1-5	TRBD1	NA	CASSSTGGFQPQHF	TGTGCCAGCAGTTCCACAGGGGGCTTTCAGCCCCAGCATTTT
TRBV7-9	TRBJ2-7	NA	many	CASNLQGYEQYF	TGTGCCAGCAACCTCCAGGGCTACGAGCAGTACTTC
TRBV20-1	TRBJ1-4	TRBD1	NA	CSAGDRGGTNEKLFF	TGCAGTGCTGGTGACAGGGGGGGAACTAATGAAAAACTGTTTTTT
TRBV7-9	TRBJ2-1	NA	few	CASSLGSWGHEQFF	TGTGCCAGCAGCTTAGGATCCTGGGGCCATGAGCAGTTCTTC
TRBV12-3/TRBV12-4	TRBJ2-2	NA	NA	CASRRAGNTGELFF	TGTGCCAGCAGGCGAGCGGGGAACACCGGGGAGCTGTTTTTT
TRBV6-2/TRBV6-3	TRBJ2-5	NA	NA	CASSYSGLQQYF	TGTGCCAGCAGTTACTCGGGGTTGCAGCAGTACTTC
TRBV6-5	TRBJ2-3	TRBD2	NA	CASSMNPSGPLGHSPTDTQYF	TGTGCCAGCAGTATGAACCCTAGCGGTCCCCTAGGGCACAGCCCCACAGATACGCAGTATTTT
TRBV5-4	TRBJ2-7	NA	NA	CASSLDAGSLYEQYF	TGTGCCAGCAGCTTGGATGCAGGTTCCCTCTACGAGCAGTACTTC
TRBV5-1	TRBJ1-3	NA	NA	CASSLAGSFSGNTIYF	TGCGCCAGCAGCTTGGCAGGGTCATTCTCTGGAAACACCATATATTTT
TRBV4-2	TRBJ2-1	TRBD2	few	CASSQDDASGNNEQFF	TGTGCCAGCAGCCAAGATGATGCTAGCGGGAACAATGAGCAGTTCTTC
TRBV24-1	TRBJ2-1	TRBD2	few	CATGSGSYEQFF	TGTGCCACCGGTAGCGGGAGTTATGAGCAGTTCTTC
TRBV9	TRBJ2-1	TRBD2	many	CASSVGLAGYNEQFF	TGTGCCAGCAGCGTAGGGCTAGCGGGGTACAATGAGCAGTTCTTC
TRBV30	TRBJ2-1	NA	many	CASKVGGRNEQFF	TGTGCCTCCAAGGTTGGGGGCCGGAATGAGCAGTTCTTC
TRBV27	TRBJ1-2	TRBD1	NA	CASSFGQGRGYTF	TGTGCCAGCAGTTTCGGACAGGGTAGGGGCTACACCTTC